The 3 T cell receptor beta chains presented below share a single source sample, sequenced in a study of Ad26.COV2.S vaccination and SARS-CoV-2 variants. Treatment noted: 19 received Ad26.COV2.S at low or high dose, single or two shots; five or six received placebo; per-sample allocation not given. Sampling happened 63 days after the first vaccine or placebo injection. TCRdb's copy holds only in-frame clones and misses some; the assay was immunoSEQ multiplex PCR. The sample gives 440,000 or so clones, 90% of which show up once; around 4.2% is in the top ten. Material: peripheral blood, obtained in a trial of Ad26.COV2.S vaccine versus placebo. The receptors shown here come from a person between 18 and 60 years old who received the Ad26.COV2.S COVID-19 vaccine or a placebo.

V gene TRBV28 combines with J gene TRBJ1-6, with D tentatively TRBD1 (5 bases). CDR3 size: 19 residues. The germline CDR1 and CDR2 sequences are MDHEN and SYDVKM. V was shortened by 6 bases and J by 0 bases, with 21 bases between the two germline ends. The chain's CDR3 is CASSSPRAQASSYNSPLHF. The CDR3 DNA reads TGTGCCAGCAGCTCCCCCCGGGCACAGGCCAGCTCCTATAATTCACCCCTCCACTTT.

The chain uses TRBV4-3 and TRBJ2-2; 13 bases align to TRBD2. Unmatched junction bases numbered 11, after V lost 4 bases and J lost 6 bases. The CDR3 has 18 amino acids. Germline CDR1 is LGHNA and CDR2 is YSLEER. As DNA, the CDR3 is TGCGCCAGCAGCCGCCTACTAGCGGGAGGGCCCTCAGCCGGGGAGCTGTTTTTT. Protein: CASSRLLAGGPSAGELFF.

The chain couples TRBV3-1 (or the pseudogene TRBV3-2) to TRBJ1-2, with 10 bases fitting TRBD1. Unmatched junction bases numbered 4, after V lost 7 bases and J lost 8 bases. The CDR3 consists of 12 residues. Germline CDR1 is LGHDT and CDR2 is YNNKEL (reference sequence). The chain's CDR3 is CASKTGGGGYTF. The CDR3, as DNA: TGTGCCAGCAAGACAGGGGGCGGGGGCTACACCTTC.